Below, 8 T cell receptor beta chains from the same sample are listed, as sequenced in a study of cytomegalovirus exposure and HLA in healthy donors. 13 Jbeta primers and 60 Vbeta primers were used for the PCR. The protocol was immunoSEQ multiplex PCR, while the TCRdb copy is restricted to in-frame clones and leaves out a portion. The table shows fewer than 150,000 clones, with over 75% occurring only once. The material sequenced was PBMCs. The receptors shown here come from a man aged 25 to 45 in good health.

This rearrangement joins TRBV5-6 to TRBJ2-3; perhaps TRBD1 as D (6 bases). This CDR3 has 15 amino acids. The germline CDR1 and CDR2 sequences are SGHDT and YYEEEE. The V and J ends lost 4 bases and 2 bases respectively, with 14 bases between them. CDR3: CASSKTGTPTDTQYF. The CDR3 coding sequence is TGTGCCAGCAGCAAAACCGGGACACCCACAGATACGCAGTATTTT.

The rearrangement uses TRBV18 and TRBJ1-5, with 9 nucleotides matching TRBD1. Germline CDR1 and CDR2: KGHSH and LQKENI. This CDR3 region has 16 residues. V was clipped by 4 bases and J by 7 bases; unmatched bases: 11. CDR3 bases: TGTGCCAGCTCACGATCGGGACAGGGCGGTGAGCAGCCCCAGCATTTT. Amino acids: CASSRSGQGGEQPQHF.

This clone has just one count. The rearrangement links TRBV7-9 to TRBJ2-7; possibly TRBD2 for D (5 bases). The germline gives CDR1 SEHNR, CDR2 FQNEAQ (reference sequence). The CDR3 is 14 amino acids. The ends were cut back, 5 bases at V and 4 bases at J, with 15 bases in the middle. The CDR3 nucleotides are TGTGCCAGCAGCCCCCGACTAACGCCTTACGAGCAGTACTTC. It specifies CASSPRLTPYEQYF.

The CDR3 reads CASSSGTEYGYTF. DNA for the CDR3: TGTGCCAGCAGTTCAGGGACAGAATATGGCTACACCTTC. The chain uses TRBV6-6 and TRBJ1-2, with 7 bases lining up with TRBD1. Unmatched junction bases numbered 4, after V lost 4 bases and J lost 5 bases. The germline gives CDR1 MNHNY, CDR2 SVGAGI (reference sequence). CDR3 length equals 13 residues.

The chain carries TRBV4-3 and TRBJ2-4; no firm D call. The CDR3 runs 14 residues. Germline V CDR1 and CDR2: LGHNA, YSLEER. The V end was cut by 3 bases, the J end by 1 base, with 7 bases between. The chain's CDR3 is CASSHLDAKNIQYF. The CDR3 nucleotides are TGCGCCAGCAGCCACCTAGACGCCAAAAACATTCAGTACTTC.

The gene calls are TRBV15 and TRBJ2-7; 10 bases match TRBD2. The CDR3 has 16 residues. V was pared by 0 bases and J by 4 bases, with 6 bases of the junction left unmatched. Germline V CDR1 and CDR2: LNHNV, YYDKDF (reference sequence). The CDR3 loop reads CATSRDSLAGEYEQYF. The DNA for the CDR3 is TGTGCCACCAGCAGAGATTCGCTAGCGGGAGAGTACGAGCAGTACTTC.

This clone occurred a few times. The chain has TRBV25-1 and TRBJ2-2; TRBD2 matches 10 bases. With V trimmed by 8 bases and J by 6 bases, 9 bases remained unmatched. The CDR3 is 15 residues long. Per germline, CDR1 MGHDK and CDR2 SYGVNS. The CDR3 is CASRRAGGLSGELFF. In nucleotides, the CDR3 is TGTGCCAGCCGCCGAGCGGGAGGGTTGTCCGGGGAGCTGTTTTTT. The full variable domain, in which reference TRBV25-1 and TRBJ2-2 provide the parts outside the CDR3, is EADIYQTPRYLVIGTGKKITLECSQTMGHDKMYWYQQDPGMELHLIHYSYGVNSTEKGDLSSESTVSRIRTEHFPLTLESARPSHTSQYLCASRRAGGLSGELFFGEGSRLTVL.

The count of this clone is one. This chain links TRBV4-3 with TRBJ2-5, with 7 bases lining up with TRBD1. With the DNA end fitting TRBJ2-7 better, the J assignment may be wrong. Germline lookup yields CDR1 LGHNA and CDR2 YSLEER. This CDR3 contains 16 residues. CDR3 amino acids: CASSQDQRGRIYEQYF. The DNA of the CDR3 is TGCGCCAGCAGCCAAGATCAGAGGGGGCGAATCTACGAGCAGTACTTC.